Ten or more counts support the clone carrying this TCR beta chain. Its cognate antigen is unknown. This CDR3 spans 17 amino acids. The ends were cut back, 4 bases at V and 3 bases at J, with 21 bases in the middle. Germline V gene sequence: CDR1 LGHDT, CDR2 YNNKEL (reference sequence). TCRdb re-called the 5' RACE reads with MiXCR, one entry per CDR3 protein. The table shows about 59,000 distinct CDR3 sequences, with 3.5% to 4.5% occurring only once. The data belong to a study of neurological immune-mediated disorders. Study-level findings and limits: Phylogenetic grouping assigned the repertoires of 18 of 34 multiple sclerosis patients to a single cluster of related CDR3 sequences. This cluster may be a repertoire-level signature. HTLV-1-associated myelopathy had the most TCR clonal expansion, and multiple sclerosis had the least, less than healthy controls.

The unsorted libraries originated from 2 million PBMCs kept at -80 C. This sequence was found in a woman between 50 and 59 years old with multiple sclerosis. Sequencing input: PBMCs. This chain joins TRBV3-1 and TRBJ1-2; a weak D match, TRBD1 (6 bases). The CDR3 DNA sequence: TGTGCCAGCAGCCCGCAACGACTTGGGGGGCGCGACTATGGCTACACCTTC. Translation gives CASSPQRLGGRDYGYTF.